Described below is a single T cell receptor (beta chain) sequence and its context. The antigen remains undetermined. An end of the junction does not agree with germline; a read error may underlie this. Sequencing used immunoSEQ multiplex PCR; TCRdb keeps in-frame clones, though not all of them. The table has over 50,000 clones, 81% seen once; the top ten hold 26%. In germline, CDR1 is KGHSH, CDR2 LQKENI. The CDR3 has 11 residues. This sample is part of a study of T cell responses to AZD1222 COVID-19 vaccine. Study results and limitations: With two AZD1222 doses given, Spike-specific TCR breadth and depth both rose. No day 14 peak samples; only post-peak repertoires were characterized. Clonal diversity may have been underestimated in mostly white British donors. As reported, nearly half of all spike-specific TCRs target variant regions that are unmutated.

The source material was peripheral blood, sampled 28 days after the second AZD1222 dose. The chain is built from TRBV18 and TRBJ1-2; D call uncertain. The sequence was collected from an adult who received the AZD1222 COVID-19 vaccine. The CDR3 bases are TGTGCCAGCTCATCTAAGTCGACACTTCTCTTC. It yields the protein CASSSKSTLLF.